These 25 T cell receptor beta chains were sequenced from one sample in a study of cytomegalovirus exposure and HLA in healthy donors (dated by TCRdb to 2016 to 2017). Library preparation was by the immunoSEQ multiplex PCR assay. In TCRdb, the immuneACCESS table is reduced to in-frame sequences with V and J assigned. These tables do not hold every clone; where another copy was compared, an unresolved V gene accounts for under half, and the others remain unexplained. The sample profile shows about 140,000 clones; roughly nine tenths of them were found once. Of the sample, roughly 3% is held by the ten largest clones. Sample: PBMCs. The receptors were gathered from a man between 18 and 35 years old in good health and CMV-seronegative.

The J gene is TRBJ2-7, the V gene TRBV6-1; 12 bases agree with TRBD2. This CDR3 has 14 amino acids. Trimming took 6 bases from V and 5 from J; bases not matched to a gene: 5. Germline lookup yields CDR1 MNHNS and CDR2 SASEGT. CDR3 in DNA: TGTGCCAGCAGAGGACTAGCGGGGAACGACGAGCAGTACTTC. It specifies CASRGLAGNDEQYF.

The chain has TRBV5-1 and TRBJ1-1; D is unclear. Germline CDR1 and CDR2: SGHRS and YFSETQ. V was shortened by 4 bases and J by 1 base, with 5 bases between the two germline ends. The CDR3 extends over 12 amino acids. The CDR3 spells CASSVENTEAFF. DNA for the CDR3: TGCGCCAGCAGCGTAGAGAACACTGAAGCTTTCTTT. The full variable domain, rest sourced from reference TRBV5-1 and TRBJ1-1, is KAGVTQTPRYLIKTRGQQVTLSCSPISGHRSVSWYQQTPGQGLQFLFEYFSETQRNKGNFPGRFSGRQFSNSRSEMNVSTLELGDSALYLCASSVENTEAFFGQGTRLTVV.

The chain joins TRBV5-1 to TRBJ2-1; D remains ambiguous. Germline V gives CDR1 SGHRS, CDR2 YFSETQ. The V end was cut by 2 bases, the J end by 7 bases, with 4 bases between. This CDR3 is built from 11 residues. The CDR3 here is CASSFSNEQFF. The CDR3 bases are TGCGCCAGCAGCTTTAGTAATGAGCAGTTCTTC.

As concerns this clone: At one end, the junction sequence differs from germline, possibly due to a read error. The rearrangement links TRBV19 to TRBJ2-1; 8 nucleotides align to TRBD2. The CDR3 consists of 14 residues. In germline, CDR1 is LNHDA, CDR2 SQIVND (reference sequence). The CDR3 region has the DNA TGTGCCAGTAGTATGAGGACTAGCTACTATGAGCAGTTCTTC. It specifies CASSMRTSYYEQFF.

V gene TRBV5-5 combines with J gene TRBJ1-2; D call uncertain. Trimming shortened V by 0 bases and J by 2 bases, and 8 bases separated the two germline ends. The CDR3 contains 14 residues. Looked up from germline, CDR1 is SGHKS and CDR2 is YYEKEE (reference sequence). CDR3 coding DNA: TGTGCCAGCAGCTTGGACAGTCTAAACTATGGCTACACCTTC. It codes for CASSLDSLNYGYTF.

The chain links TRBV6-5 to TRBJ2-5; D remains unclear. The CDR3 is made up of 10 amino acids. With 5 bases removed from V and 7 bases from J, the gap between germline ends came to 5 bases. CDR1 and CDR2 from the germline V gene are MNHEY and SVGAGI. The CDR3 sequence is CASSAVTQYF. The CDR3 DNA reads as TGTGCCAGCAGTGCAGTGACCCAGTACTTC.

V usage is TRBV19 and J usage is TRBJ2-7; the match to TRBD2 covers 10 bases. The CDR3 spans 19 residues. V gave up 2 bases and J gave up 1 base; unmatched junction bases: 14. Germline loops: CDR1 LNHDA, CDR2 SQIVND (reference sequence). CDR3 in amino acids: CASSIWETSGPRASYEQYF. Written as DNA, the CDR3 is TGTGCCAGTAGTATATGGGAGACTAGCGGGCCCCGGGCTTCCTACGAGCAGTACTTC.

V usage is TRBV5-4 and J usage is TRBJ1-4, with no clear D. Deletions cut 1 base from V and 8 bases from J, with 15 bases between. The CDR3 sequence is 15 residues long. Germline-derived CDR1 and CDR2 are SGHNT and YYREEE (reference sequence). The CDR3 protein is CASSLNPKGGEKLFF. The CDR3 DNA is TGTGCCAGCAGCTTGAACCCCAAGGGAGGGGAAAAACTGTTTTTT. Full variable domain (remainder filled in from reference TRBV5-4 and TRBJ1-4): ETGVTQSPTHLIKTRGQQVTLRCSSQSGHNTVSWYQQALGQGPQFIFQYYREEENGRGNFPPRFSGLQFPNYSSELNVNALELDDSALYLCASSLNPKGGEKLFFGSGTQLSVL.

The V gene is TRBV6-6, the J gene TRBJ1-1; D is perhaps TRBD1 (5 bases). The CDR3 covers 15 residues. CDR1 is MNHNY and CDR2 is SVGAGI in the germline V gene (reference sequence). The V and J ends lost 0 bases and 4 bases respectively, with 12 bases between them. The CDR3 loop reads CASSYSSRVFTEAFF. CDR3 coding DNA: TGTGCCAGCAGTTACTCGTCCAGGGTTTTCACTGAAGCTTTCTTT.

V and J are TRBV21-1 and TRBJ2-7; the D call TRBD1 from the table was never checked on the DNA. TRBV21-1 is noted as a pseudogene. The CDR3 runs to 13 residues. CDR3 sequence reads: CASLTTGIYEQYF. The CDR3 DNA is TGTGCCAGCTTAACAACAGGGATCTACGAGCAGTACTTC.

The J gene is TRBJ2-5, the V gene TRBV2; unclear D gene. The CDR3 extends over 11 amino acids. From germline, CDR1 is SNHLY and CDR2 FYNNEI. Trimming removed 8 bases from V and 7 bases from J, with 11 bases in between. CDR3 coding DNA: TGTGCCAGCGTCATCTCGGGGACCCAGTACTTC. Encoded protein: CASVISGTQYF.

The chain is built from TRBV6-1 and TRBJ2-4; TRBD2 might be the D (5 bases). V lost 7 bases, J lost 7 bases, and 11 bases lay in between. Germline V lookup: CDR1 MNHNS, CDR2 SASEGT. The CDR3 length is 12 residues. The DNA of the CDR3 is TGTGCCAGCACCACTAGTATCAACATTCAGTACTTC. Protein sequence: CASTTSINIQYF.

V is TRBV15 and J is TRBJ2-7, with D possibly TRBD2 on 6 matching bases. Trimming cost V 5 bases and J 3 bases, with 17 bases left between them. This CDR3 is 15 amino acids long. Germline V lookup: CDR1 LNHNV, CDR2 YYDKDF (reference sequence). The CDR3 sequence: CATSPWRGDDYEQYF. The CDR3 bases are TGTGCCACCAGCCCTTGGCGGGGTGATGACTACGAGCAGTACTTC.

The rearrangement joins TRBV6-1 to TRBJ2-2; TRBD1 matches 9 bases. The V segment lost 4 bases and the J segment 4 bases; nucleotides outside the gene matches: 4. The CDR3 covers 15 residues. Germline V CDR1 and CDR2: MNHNS, SASEGT. In DNA form, the CDR3 reads TGTGCCAGCAGTGGAGACAGGGGGAGCACCGGGGAGCTGTTTTTT. Protein product: CASSGDRGSTGELFF.

This CDR3 is CASSPSVGSGPYNEQFF. CDR3 DNA sequence: TGTGCCAGCAGTCCCTCCGTTGGTAGCGGGCCTTACAATGAGCAGTTCTTC. The chain has TRBV28 and TRBJ2-1; 7 bases fit TRBD2. CDR1 and CDR2 (germline): MDHEN, SYDVKM. There are 17 residues in the CDR3. Losses at the gene ends were 5 bases for V and 4 bases for J; bases not matched to a gene: 14.

This clone was observed once. The chain joins TRBV6-1 to TRBJ2-7, with 8 bases that match TRBD1. After removal of 1 base from V and 0 bases from J, the junction contained 2 bases not matched to a gene. Germline V gene sequence: CDR1 MNHNS, CDR2 SASEGT. This CDR3 is built from 15 residues. The CDR3 sequence is CASSEDTGGSYEQYF. CDR3 coding DNA: TGTGCCAGCAGTGAAGATACAGGGGGCTCCTACGAGCAGTACTTC.

This rearrangement joins TRBV27 to TRBJ2-3; 11 nucleotides line up with TRBD2. After removal of 3 bases from V and 2 bases from J, the junction contained 13 bases not matched to a gene. Germline lookup yields CDR1 MNHEY and CDR2 SMNVEV (reference sequence). This CDR3 has 19 amino acids. The CDR3 here is CASSFLAGGPHDYTDTQYF. The CDR3 nucleotides read TGTGCCAGCAGTTTTTTAGCGGGAGGGCCTCATGACTACACAGATACGCAGTATTTT.

The rearrangement joins TRBV28 to TRBJ1-4; TRBD1 agrees at 8 bases. Germline V gene sequence: CDR1 MDHEN, CDR2 SYDVKM. The CDR3 extends over 16 amino acids. Trimming cost V 5 bases and J 4 bases; bases outside gene matches: 9. In DNA, the CDR3 is TGTGCCAGCAGTCCGCCGGGACAGGCCTTTAATGAAAAACTGTTTTTT. Translated: CASSPPGQAFNEKLFF.

This chain uses TRBV7-2 with TRBJ2-7, with 11 positions matching TRBD1. Germline CDR1 SGHTA, CDR2 FQGNSA. The V segment lost 5 bases and the J segment 4 bases; nucleotides outside the gene matches: 4. The CDR3 is 14 residues long. The CDR3 coding sequence is TGTGCCAGCAGCCGAGGACAGGGGGCTTACGAGCAGTACTTC. Protein: CASSRGQGAYEQYF.

The chain uses TRBV14 and TRBJ2-2; maybe TRBD2 (6 bases). The germline gives CDR1 SGHDN, CDR2 FVKESK. The CDR3 extends over 17 amino acids. Trimming shortened V by 4 bases and J by 0 bases, and 15 bases separated the two germline ends. This CDR3 reads CASSPRAGSSNTGELFF. In DNA form, the CDR3 reads TGTGCCAGCAGCCCCCGGGCGGGGAGCTCGAACACCGGGGAGCTGTTTTTT.

The rearrangement links TRBV9 to TRBJ2-1, with TRBD2 identical over 8 bases. After removal of 1 base from V and 9 bases from J, the junction contained 0 bases not matched to a gene. Germline V CDR1 and CDR2: SGDLS, YYNGEE. The CDR3 is 12 residues long. DNA for the CDR3: TGTGCCAGCAGCGTACGGGGGGGTGAGCAGTTCTTC. Encoded protein: CASSVRGGEQFF.

The chain joins TRBV6-1 to TRBJ2-7; TRBD1 aligns across 8 bases. Germline V gene lookup returns CDR1 MNHNS and CDR2 SASEGT. Trimming at V came to 3 bases and at J to 0 bases, leaving 4 bases not matched to a gene. The CDR3 length is 15 residues. Here the CDR3 DNA reads TGTGCCAGCAGTGACCCGGGACAGGCCTCCTACGAGCAGTACTTC. This gives the protein CASSDPGQASYEQYF.

The chain uses TRBV6-9 and TRBJ2-7; 8 nucleotides match TRBD2. V dropped 1 base and J dropped 6; count of bases not matched to a gene: 5. CDR1 and CDR2 (germline): MNHGY, SVAAGI. CDR3 length equals 14 residues. The CDR3 region has the DNA TGTGCCAGCAGTTATTTCGGGGGGGAAGGCGAGCAGTACTTC. Protein sequence: CASSYFGGEGEQYF.

Remarks on this clone: This sample also contains other DNA sequences that code for the same CDR3. The gene calls are TRBV5-6 and TRBJ1-1, with 9 bases lining up with TRBD1. V dropped 3 bases and J dropped 5; count of bases not matched to a gene: 5. CDR1 is SGHDT, CDR2 YYEEEE, per germline. This CDR3 contains 14 residues. The CDR3 DNA is TGTGCCAGCAGCTGGGGACAGGGTTGGACTGAAGCTTTCTTT. Translation gives CASSWGQGWTEAFF.

The chain is built from TRBV11-2 and TRBJ2-3, with 10 bases lining up with TRBD2. The CDR3 has 15 amino acids. V lost 4 bases, J lost 1 base, and 2 bases stayed unmatched. The germline V gene has CDR1 SGHAT and CDR2 FQNNGV. Written as DNA, the CDR3 is TGTGCCAGCAGCTCTACTAGCGGGGGCACAGATACGCAGTATTTT. As protein: CASSSTSGGTDTQYF.